Presented here are 18 T cell receptor beta chains from one specimen sequenced in a study of blood T cell repertoires in COVID-19. The table came from immunoSEQ multiplex PCR; TCRdb's copy has only in-frame clones and leaves some out. Among 150,000 to 200,000 clones listed, 65% to 80% were seen once. Material for sequencing was peripheral blood. The receptors derive from a man aged 60-69 years with acute or convalescent COVID-19.

This clone was observed at least ten times. The chain uses TRBV9 and TRBJ2-7; tentative D call: TRBD2 (5 bases). CDR3 length: 15 amino acids. Germline CDR1 is SGDLS and CDR2 is YYNGEE. The V end lost 0 bases, the J end lost 0 bases, and 10 bases lay between the germline ends. The CDR3 loop reads CASSVEGGSSYEQYF. The CDR3 DNA reads TGTGCCAGCAGCGTAGAAGGTGGGAGCTCCTACGAGCAGTACTTC.

CDR3 loop: CASSLSRGWEQYF. The CDR3 coding sequence is TGTGCCAGCAGTTTATCGAGGGGGTGGGAGCAGTACTTC. The genes are TRBV27 and TRBJ2-7; the D gene is possibly TRBD1 (6 bases). This CDR3 comprises 13 residues. Trimming cost V 0 bases and J 7 bases, with 10 bases left between them. Germline-derived CDR1 and CDR2 are MNHEY and SMNVEV (reference sequence).

This chain connects TRBV11-1 to TRBJ2-1; tentative D call: TRBD2 (6 bases). Trimming took 4 bases from V and 2 from J, leaving 12 bases between them. The CDR3 is made up of 15 amino acids. In germline, CDR1 is SGHAT, CDR2 FQDESV (reference sequence). CDR3 in DNA: TGTGCCAGCAGCTCCGGGACTGGGGCCTACAATGAGCAGTTCTTC. Translated, it gives CASSSGTGAYNEQFF. Full variable domain (rest looked up from reference TRBV11-1 and TRBJ2-1): EAEVAQSPRYKITEKSQAVAFWCDPISGHATLYWYRQILGQGPELLVQFQDESVVDDSQLPKDRFSAERLKGVDSTLKIQPAELGDSAMYLCASSSGTGAYNEQFFGPGTRLTVL.

This sequence joins TRBV11-2 and TRBJ2-6, with D possibly being TRBD1 (5 bases). The CDR3 extends over 17 amino acids. Trimming pared 5 bases from V and 0 bases from J, leaving 14 bases between. Germline CDR1 and CDR2: SGHAT and FQNNGV. CDR3 nucleotides: TGTGCCAGCAGCCCACGACAGTGGTACTCTGGGGCCAACGTCCTGACTTTC. This codes for CASSPRQWYSGANVLTF.

The V and J genes are TRBV7-8 and TRBJ2-1, with D maybe TRBD2 (5 bases). V lost 2 bases and J 2 bases, leaving 10 bases between the germline ends. This CDR3 comprises 15 residues. CDR1 is SGHVS and CDR2 is FQNEAQ in the germline V gene. The CDR3 nucleotides are TGTGCCAGCAGCTTATCACGGGGTACCTACAATGAGCAGTTCTTC. This codes for CASSLSRGTYNEQFF.

V usage is TRBV29-1 and J usage is TRBJ1-1, with 7 bases lining up with TRBD1. CDR1 is SQVTM, CDR2 ANQGSEA, per germline. The ends lost 6 bases at V and 1 base at J; junction bases unmatched: 5. The CDR3 consists of 13 residues. The CDR3 protein is CSVSDRQNTEAFF. Here the CDR3 DNA reads TGCAGCGTGTCGGACAGGCAGAACACTGAAGCTTTCTTT.

This clone was observed once. The V and J genes are TRBV10-3 and TRBJ2-7; 10 nucleotides align to TRBD2. Trimming took 11 bases from V and 0 from J; bases not matched to a gene: 7. This CDR3 is built from 14 residues. CDR1 ENHRY and CDR2 SYGVKD come from the germline V gene. This chain's CDR3 is CAVGTSEGSYEQYF. In DNA, the CDR3 is TGTGCCGTCGGGACTAGCGAGGGCTCCTACGAGCAGTACTTC.

For the CDR3, the DNA is TGTGCCTGGAGTGTGGGGGGGGGCACAGATACGCAGTATTTT. Amino acid sequence: CAWSVGGGTDTQYF. J is TRBJ2-3 and V is TRBV30, with 7 bases that match TRBD2. Trimming cost V 0 bases and J 1 base; bases outside gene matches: 1. The CDR3 length is 14 residues. The germline V gene encodes CDR1 GTSNPN and CDR2 SVGIG (reference sequence).

This clone appeared a few times. This chain connects TRBV7-2 to TRBJ1-1, with D tentatively TRBD1 (5 bases). V gave up 0 bases and J gave up 13 bases, with 15 bases separating them. The germline V gene encodes CDR1 SGHTA and CDR2 FQGNSA. The CDR3 is 13 amino acids. The CDR3 bases are TGTGCCAGCAGCTTAGCGCTTTGGCAGGGAGGTTTCTTT. Amino acid sequence: CASSLALWQGGFF.

The V and J genes are TRBV5-1 and TRBJ1-2; TRBD1 agrees at 9 bases. The CDR3 extends over 15 amino acids. The V gene's germline CDR1 is SGHRS and CDR2 YFSETQ. Trimming at V came to 3 bases and at J to 8 bases, leaving 11 bases not matched to a gene. This CDR3 reads CASSSVAGTGRGYTF. CDR3 nucleotide sequence: TGCGCCAGCAGCTCAGTGGCCGGGACAGGGAGAGGCTACACCTTC.

The gene calls are TRBV27 and TRBJ2-7; 10 bases align to TRBD1. From germline, CDR1 is MNHEY and CDR2 SMNVEV (reference sequence). The CDR3 sequence is 13 residues long. The V and J ends lost 5 bases and 6 bases, in that order; junction bases with no gene match: 4. The CDR3 DNA is TGTGCCAGCAGTCCCGGACAGGGGGGCGAGCAGTACTTC. This translates into CASSPGQGGEQYF.

This chain links TRBV27 with TRBJ2-5, with TRBD2 matching over 7 bases. CDR1 and CDR2 (germline): MNHEY, SMNVEV (reference sequence). J was trimmed by 4 bases and V by 4 bases; bases with no gene match: 9. The CDR3 extends over 15 amino acids. CDR3: CASSSRDGGRETQYF. In DNA form, the CDR3 reads TGTGCCAGCAGTTCCCGGGACGGGGGGAGAGAGACCCAGTACTTC.

The chain recombines TRBV7-9 with TRBJ1-1, with D perhaps TRBD1 (6 bases). The CDR3 totals 14 residues. Germline V lookup: CDR1 SEHNR, CDR2 FQNEAQ (reference sequence). Trimming took 5 bases from V and 1 from J, leaving 11 bases between them. CDR3: CASSPLGANTEAFF. CDR3 in DNA: TGTGCCAGCAGCCCCCTGGGGGCGAACACTGAAGCTTTCTTT.

The chain links TRBV24-1 to TRBJ2-3; 7 nucleotides line up with TRBD1. This CDR3 has 15 residues. Germline CDR1 reads KGHDR; CDR2 reads SFDVKD. After removal of 2 bases from V and 4 bases from J, the junction contained 5 bases not matched to a gene. CDR3 sequence (DNA): TGTGCCACCAGTGATTCGTACAGGGGATCAGATACGCAGTATTTT. Translating it yields CATSDSYRGSDTQYF.

The chain links TRBV24-1 to TRBJ1-1, with 9 nucleotides matching TRBD1. This CDR3 has 16 residues. V gave up 3 bases and J gave up 4 bases; unmatched junction bases: 8. From germline, CDR1 is KGHDR and CDR2 SFDVKD. The CDR3 sequence: CATSDPRQGEGTEAFF. CDR3 nucleotides: TGTGCCACCAGTGATCCGAGACAGGGGGAAGGCACTGAAGCTTTCTTT.

This chain links TRBV4-3 with TRBJ2-5, with TRBD2 identical over 8 bases. Germline assignment: CDR1 LGHNA and CDR2 YSLEER. V was pared by 3 bases and J by 5 bases, with 5 bases of the junction left unmatched. This CDR3 spans 14 amino acids. DNA for the CDR3: TGCGCCAGCAGCCAGACGACTAGCGCCGAGACCCAGTACTTC. Its protein is CASSQTTSAETQYF.

The chain combines TRBV5-5 with TRBJ2-7; tentatively, D is TRBD1 (5 bases). The V and J ends lost 2 bases and 5 bases respectively, with 14 bases between them. The CDR3 loop spans 14 amino acids. From germline, CDR1 is SGHKS and CDR2 YYEKEE (reference sequence). This CDR3 is CASSFESRVHEQYF. The CDR3 nucleotides are TGTGCCAGCAGCTTTGAAAGCAGGGTCCACGAGCAGTACTTC.

The J gene is TRBJ1-2, the V gene TRBV6-2 or TRBV6-3, with TRBD1 identical over 11 bases. This CDR3 spans 15 amino acids. The germline gives CDR1 MNHEY, CDR2 SVGEGT. V dropped 4 bases and J dropped 3; count of bases not matched to a gene: 4. Written as DNA, the CDR3 is TGTGCCAGCAGTTCGTGGACAGGGGGCCACTATGGCTACACCTTC. Protein: CASSSWTGGHYGYTF.